This entry describes one T cell receptor (beta chain). Its antigen is still unknown. These data originate in a study of post-analysis software for immune sequencing data. Regarding the study as a whole: Significantly lower normalized Chao1 diversity was seen in multiple sclerosis patients than in controls. Patients showed TRBV5-6, TRBV5-1 and TRBV20-1 among several TRBV segments more frequent than in controls.

Researchers reported that TCR beta cDNA libraries carried unique molecular identifiers. TCRdb reprocessed the PCR reads via MiXCR and lists one record per CDR3 protein. Of more than 350,000 distinct CDR3 sequences detected, about 39% appear once; the ten largest clones hold 7.5% to 8.5%. CDR3 length: 18 residues. Germline V gives CDR1 SGHDN, CDR2 FVKESK. Source material: blood. The rearrangement joins TRBV14 to TRBJ2-4; TRBD2 matches at 7 bases. The J call is doubtful: the DNA matches TRBJ2-7 better. This TCR derives from a girl aged 2 to 9 with multiple sclerosis. The CDR3 nucleotides read TGTGCCAGCAGCCTGACGGGAGGATTTACACCCATCCCCTACGAGCAGTACTTC. The encoded protein is CASSLTGGFTPIPYEQYF.